Following are 8 T cell receptor beta chains from one sample sequenced in a study of shared clonotypes between healthy human individuals. TCRdb keeps only in-frame clones here, not all; method: immunoSEQ multiplex PCR. This sample has some 2 million clones, with 85% to 95% found just once. Naive CD8 cells comprised CD45RO-negative, CCR7-positively selected cells, excluding terminally differentiated effector memory CD45RA+ cells. What was sequenced was naive CD8+ T cells sorted from blood. These receptors originate from a man between 18 and 29 years old in good health.

The rearrangement joins TRBV5-1 to TRBJ2-7; D remains ambiguous. With 0 bases removed from V and 7 bases from J, the gap between germline ends came to 11 bases. Germline CDR1 SGHRS, CDR2 YFSETQ. This CDR3 region has 13 residues. Here the CDR3 DNA reads TGCGCCAGCAGCTTGGGTTCGACCGAGGAGCAGTACTTC. This translates into CASSLGSTEEQYF.

The chain is built from TRBV7-9 and TRBJ2-3; TRBD2 is a possible D gene (6 bases). Trimming stripped 2 bases from V and 3 bases from J, with 12 bases between. The CDR3 contains 15 residues. Looked up from germline, CDR1 is SEHNR and CDR2 is FQNEAQ (reference sequence). The CDR3 region has the DNA TGTGCCAGCAGCTTAATACTAGCTAGTACAGATACGCAGTATTTT. Its protein product is CASSLILASTDTQYF.

V is TRBV19 and J is TRBJ1-2; 8 bases match TRBD1. The CDR3 consists of 12 residues. V lost 6 bases to trimming and J lost 8 bases; unmatched junction nucleotides: 5. Germline V gene sequence: CDR1 LNHDA, CDR2 SQIVND (reference sequence). The CDR3, as DNA: TGTGCCAGTAGATCAGGGGGCGAGGGCTACACCTTC. Translated, it gives CASRSGGEGYTF.

This clone was recorded once. CDR3 amino acids: CASSQGDSLQETQYF. CDR3 coding DNA: TGCGCCAGCAGCCAAGGGGACAGTCTCCAAGAGACCCAGTACTTC. The chain recombines TRBV4-3 with TRBJ2-5, with TRBD1 matching over 7 bases. Germline assignment: CDR1 LGHNA and CDR2 YSLEER. The CDR3 runs to 15 residues. J lost 1 base, V lost 1 base, and 3 bases had no gene match.

The chain is built from TRBV5-6 and TRBJ1-5; D might be TRBD1 (5 bases). The CDR3 covers 15 residues. V was cut by 2 bases and J by 7 bases, with 16 bases left in between. Germline V gives CDR1 SGHDT, CDR2 YYEEEE. The CDR3 sequence is CASSFQGGPGQPQHF. The CDR3 DNA reads TGTGCCAGCAGCTTCCAGGGCGGCCCGGGGCAGCCCCAGCATTTT.

This clone showed up just once. The chain has TRBV27 and TRBJ1-5, with 9 bases that match TRBD1. The J segment lost 1 base and the V segment lost 6 bases, leaving 4 bases of the junction unmatched. The CDR3 contains 15 residues. CDR1 and CDR2 (germline): MNHEY, SMNVEV (reference sequence). CDR3 in DNA: TGTGCCAGCAGGGGACAGGGATGGAGCAATCAGCCCCAGCATTTT. Its protein is CASRGQGWSNQPQHF.

V is TRBV2 and J is TRBJ1-6, with a tentative D call TRBD1 (6 bases). V shed 8 bases and J shed 4 bases, with 27 bases lying between them. CDR1 is SNHLY and CDR2 is FYNNEI in the germline V gene. The CDR3 runs 19 residues. CDR3 in DNA: TGTGCCAGCCGAACCTCCGGGACAACCGGGCGCCTTTATAATTCACCCCTCCACTTT. This sequence encodes CASRTSGTTGRLYNSPLHF.

The chain is built from TRBV4-3 and TRBJ2-7; 10 nucleotides agree with TRBD2. Germline CDR1 LGHNA, CDR2 YSLEER. The CDR3 length is 18 residues. V shed 0 bases and J 3 bases; nucleotides not matched to a gene: 11. Here the CDR3 reads CASSQEPPALAGVYEQYF. The CDR3 DNA reads as TGCGCCAGCAGCCAAGAGCCCCCGGCCCTAGCGGGAGTCTACGAGCAGTACTTC.